This T cell receptor beta chain was sequenced in a study of response to subunit inactivated influenza vaccine. The CDR3 has 15 residues. V dropped 4 bases and J dropped 0; count of bases not matched to a gene: 5. CDR1 and CDR2 (germline): SQVTM, ANQGSEA. Findings of the study overall: The authors proposed limited new T cell recruitment per seasonal influenza vaccination.

One entry per CDR3 protein results from TCRdb running MiXCR on the RT-PCR reads. This table holds under 950,000 distinct CDR3 sequences, approximately 22% found once. As for this clonotype: The antigen remains undetermined.

The clonotype originates from a man aged 50-60 years who received an inactivated influenza vaccine. The sample in question was PBMCs from blood, obtained 5 days after vaccination. The chain employs TRBV29-1 and TRBJ2-3; 9 nucleotides line up with TRBD1. CDR3 bases: TGCAGCGTTGGGGGGACAGGGCTAAGCACAGATACGCAGTATTTT. Protein product: CSVGGTGLSTDTQYF.